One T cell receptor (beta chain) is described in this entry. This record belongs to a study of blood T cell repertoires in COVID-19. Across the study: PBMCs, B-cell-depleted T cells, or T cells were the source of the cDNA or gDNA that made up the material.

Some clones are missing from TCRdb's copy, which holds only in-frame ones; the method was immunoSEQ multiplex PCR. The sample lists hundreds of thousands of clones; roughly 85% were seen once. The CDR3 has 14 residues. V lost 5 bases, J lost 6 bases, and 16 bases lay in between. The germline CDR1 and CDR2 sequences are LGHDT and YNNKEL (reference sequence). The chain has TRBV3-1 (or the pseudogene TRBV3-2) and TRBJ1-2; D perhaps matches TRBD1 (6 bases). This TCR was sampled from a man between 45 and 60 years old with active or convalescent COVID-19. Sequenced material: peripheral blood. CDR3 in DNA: TGTGCCAGCAGCAGACAACAGGGTGGGGATGGCTACACCTTC. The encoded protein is CASSRQQGGDGYTF.